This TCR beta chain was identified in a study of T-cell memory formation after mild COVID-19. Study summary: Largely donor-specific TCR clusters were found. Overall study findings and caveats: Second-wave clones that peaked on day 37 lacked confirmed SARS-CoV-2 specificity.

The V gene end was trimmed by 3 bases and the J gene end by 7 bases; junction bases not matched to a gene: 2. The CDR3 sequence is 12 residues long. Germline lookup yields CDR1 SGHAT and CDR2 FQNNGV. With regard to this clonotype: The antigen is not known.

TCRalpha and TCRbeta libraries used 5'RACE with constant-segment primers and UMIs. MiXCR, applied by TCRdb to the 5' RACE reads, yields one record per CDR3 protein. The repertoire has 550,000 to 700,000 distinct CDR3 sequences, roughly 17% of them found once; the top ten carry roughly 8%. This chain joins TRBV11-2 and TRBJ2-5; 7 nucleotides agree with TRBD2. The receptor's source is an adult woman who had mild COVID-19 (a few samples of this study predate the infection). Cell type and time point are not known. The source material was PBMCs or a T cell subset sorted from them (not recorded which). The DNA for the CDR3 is TGTGCCAGCAGCTTCGGCGGGGGGACCCAGTACTTC. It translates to CASSFGGGTQYF. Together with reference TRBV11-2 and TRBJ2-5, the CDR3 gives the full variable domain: EAGVAQSPRYKIIEKRQSVAFWCNPISGHATLYWYQQILGQGPKLLIQFQNNGVVDDSQLPKDRFSAERLKGVDSTLKIQPAKLEDSAVYLCASSFGGGTQYFGPGTRLLVL.